This TCR beta chain appears in the sequencing data of a study of cytomegalovirus exposure and HLA in healthy donors. Study-wide background: Across some 400 genotyped donors, just over 80% landed in the Caucasian-associated ancestry cluster.

The germline V gene encodes CDR1 SGHNT and CDR2 YENEEA. V lost 2 bases to trimming and J lost 3 bases; unmatched junction nucleotides: 11. The CDR3 covers 17 residues. Primers for the PCR totalled 60 Vbeta and 13 Jbeta. Profiling relied on immunoSEQ multiplex PCR, and the TCRdb table lists in-frame clones only, not all of them. Among approximately 170,000 clones listed, around 84% were seen once. Study-wide results and limits: In a later analysis, parvovirus B19, influenza, CMV and Epstein-Barr virus appeared linked to several top co-occurrence clusters. A few of the chains that were CMV-associated were confirmed in vitro to be specific for CMV antigens.

Note on this clone: The antigen is not known.

Sequencing was done on a sample of PBMCs. The genes are TRBV11-3 and TRBJ2-5; 8 nucleotides match TRBD1. The origin of this receptor is a man aged 25-40 years in good health and CMV-seropositive. The CDR3 nucleotides are TGTGCCAGCAGCTTACGGATCCGGGACAGGAGAGAAGAGACCCAGTACTTC. This translates into CASSLRIRDRREETQYF.